One and the same sample provided the 15 T cell receptor beta chains below, sequenced in a study of regulatory T cells in long-lasting Graves disease. With iRepertoire HTBI primers and Arm-PCR of CDR3 regions, TCR beta libraries were built. Using its own MiXCR run on the multiplex PCR reads, TCRdb lists one record per CDR3 protein. This table holds roughly 500,000 distinct CDR3 sequences, roughly 14% found once. Time point here: newly diagnosed GD, antithyroid drugs for less than 3 months. From RNA extracted from PBMCs, the TCR library was made. The same specimen was also included in a second study, on T cells in Graves' hyperthyroidism and ophthalmopathy.

The sample consisted of peripheral blood mononuclear cells (PBMCs), taken at new diagnosis, from a patient treated with antithyroid drugs. These receptors were obtained from a man between 25 and 39 years old with Graves disease.

This clonotype was seen more than once but under ten times. V and J are TRBV27 and TRBJ1-1; possible D gene TRBD1, 5 bases. The length of the CDR3 is 15 residues. The V gene's germline CDR1 is MNHEY and CDR2 SMNVEV (reference sequence). V gave up 5 bases and J gave up 3 bases, with 16 bases separating them. CDR3 region: CASSPAGTDYTEAFF. For the CDR3, the DNA is TGTGCCAGCAGTCCGGCCGGGACGGACTACACTGAAGCTTTCTTT.

This chain uses TRBV19 with TRBJ2-2, with D possibly TRBD1 on 6 matching bases. This CDR3 comprises 14 residues. Germline CDR1 is LNHDA and CDR2 is SQIVND (reference sequence). The V end was cut by 6 bases, the J end by 7 bases, with 15 bases between. Here the CDR3 DNA reads TGTGCCAGTAGGGGGGCTAGCTGGGACGGGGAGCTGTTTTTT. This codes for CASRGASWDGELFF.

As concerns this clonotype: Given a much more abundant clone one base away, this may be a read error. The chain recombines TRBV11-2 with TRBJ1-5; D remains ambiguous. V dropped 0 bases and J dropped 9 bases, with 9 bases sitting between them. The CDR3 runs to 13 residues. Germline V lookup: CDR1 SGHAT, CDR2 FQNNGV. This CDR3 is CASSLDGRGPQHF. The DNA for the CDR3 is TGTGCCAGCAGCTTAGACGGGCGAGGGCCCCAGCATTTT.

This clonotype was recorded many times. This rearrangement joins TRBV27 to TRBJ1-1, with 9 bases matching TRBD1. The V gene's germline CDR1 is MNHEY and CDR2 SMNVEV (reference sequence). The ends lost 6 bases at V and 8 bases at J; junction bases unmatched: 7. The CDR3 has 13 amino acids. This chain's CDR3 is CASRRGTGFEAFF. The CDR3 nucleotides are TGTGCCAGCAGGCGTGGGACAGGGTTCGAAGCTTTCTTT.

The table lists this clonotype with many counts. The J gene is TRBJ2-1, the V gene TRBV20-1; 10 bases line up with TRBD2. Germline V lookup: CDR1 DFQATT, CDR2 SNEGSKA (reference sequence). The CDR3 has 15 residues. V dropped 4 bases and J dropped 4; count of bases not matched to a gene: 7. CDR3 coding DNA: TGCAGTGCTACAGCGGGAGGGCCGAGGTACAATGAGCAGTTCTTC. This sequence encodes CSATAGGPRYNEQFF.

This clonotype was counted at least ten times. This chain joins TRBV7-6 and TRBJ2-3; D is uncertain. The CDR3 sequence is 12 residues long. Germline loops: CDR1 SGHVS, CDR2 FNYEAQ. Trimming left V 5 bases short and J 7 bases short, with 10 bases between. CDR3 DNA: TGTGCCAGCAGCCACATGCTAAATACGCAGTATTTT. Translating gives CASSHMLNTQYF. Variable domain in full (rest from reference TRBV7-6 and TRBJ2-3): GAGVSQSPRYKVTKRGQDVALRCDPISGHVSLYWYRQALGQGPEFLTYFNYEAQQDKSGLPNDRFSAERPEGSISTLTIQRTEQRDSAMYRCASSHMLNTQYFGPGTRLTVL.

This rearrangement joins TRBV6-1 to TRBJ2-5, with 8 bases aligning to TRBD1. Germline assignment: CDR1 MNHNS and CDR2 SASEGT. The V gene end was trimmed by 10 bases and the J gene end by 5 bases; junction bases not matched to a gene: 9. The CDR3 is 13 residues long. The CDR3 here is CATRARGLETQYF. The CDR3 DNA follows: TGTGCCACCAGAGCCAGGGGGCTTGAGACCCAGTACTTC.

The genes are TRBV20-1 and TRBJ2-1, with D maybe TRBD2 (6 bases). Germline-derived CDR1 and CDR2 are DFQATT and SNEGSKA (reference sequence). CDR3 length equals 14 residues. CDR3 in DNA: TGCAGGCCCCGAACTAGCCGGTATTTGAATGAGCAGTTCTTC. Translating gives CRPRTSRYLNEQFF.

The sample holds a few counts of this clonotype. The germline gene is not matched at one end of the junction; a read error may be the cause. The rearrangement links TRBV5-1 to TRBJ2-7; 10 bases are shared with TRBD1. CDR3 size: 14 residues. Germline CDR1 is SGHRS and CDR2 is YFSETQ. CDR3 in amino acids: CASSWGQGQYEQYF. As DNA, the CDR3 is TGTGCCAGCAGCTGGGGACAGGGGCAATACGAGCAGTACTTC.

On this clonotype itself: A much larger clone lies one base from this, so it may be a read error. CDR3 in amino acids: CASSYSAASTDTPYF. Here the CDR3 DNA reads TGTGCCAGCAGTTACTCCGCCGCTAGCACAGATACGCCGTATTTT. The chain couples TRBV6-4 to TRBJ2-3; possible D gene TRBD2, 5 bases. The V gene's germline CDR1 is MRHNA and CDR2 SNTAGT. The CDR3 has 15 residues.

With respect to this clonotype: Given a much more abundant clone one base away, this may be a read error. The chain combines TRBV18 with TRBJ2-2, with 13 bases identical to TRBD2. In germline, CDR1 is KGHSH, CDR2 LQKENI. The CDR3 runs to 16 residues. V shed 5 bases and J 7 bases; nucleotides not matched to a gene: 7. The CDR3 loop is CASSTGLAGVDGELFF. DNA for the CDR3: TGTGCCAGCTCAACTGGACTAGCGGGAGTGGACGGGGAGCTGTTTTTT.

This clonotype was counted at least ten times. The chain recombines TRBV28 with TRBJ2-7; the match to TRBD1 covers 9 bases. Germline lookup yields CDR1 MDHEN and CDR2 SYDVKM. J was trimmed by 6 bases and V by 6 bases; bases with no gene match: 6. This CDR3 comprises 13 residues. CDR3 in amino acids: CASSIGQGSEQYF. In nucleotides, the CDR3 is TGTGCCAGCAGCATCGGACAGGGGAGCGAGCAGTACTTC.

This clonotype has more than one count but fewer than ten. CDR3 region: CATGPWGGDGETGANVLTF. The CDR3 DNA reads as TGTGCCACCGGGCCGTGGGGCGGGGACGGGGAAACTGGGGCCAACGTCCTGACTTTC. The chain uses TRBV24-1 and TRBJ2-6, with TRBD2 as a possible D gene (6 bases). V was pared by 9 bases and J by 2 bases, with 25 bases between. The germline V gene has CDR1 KGHDR and CDR2 SFDVKD. The CDR3 consists of 19 residues.

V gene TRBV5-1 combines with J gene TRBJ1-1; possible D gene TRBD1, 5 bases. This CDR3 has 13 residues. Germline V CDR1 and CDR2: SGHRS, YFSETQ. V was pared by 4 bases and J by 11 bases, with 18 bases between. CDR3 nucleotides: TGCGCCAGCAGCGTAGGACACTCCTTAGGCGCTTTCTTT. Amino acids: CASSVGHSLGAFF. Drawing the rest from reference TRBV5-1 and TRBJ1-1, the complete variable domain is KAGVTQTPRYLIKTRGQQVTLSCSPISGHRSVSWYQQTPGQGLQFLFEYFSETQRNKGNFPGRFSGRQFSNSRSEMNVSTLELGDSALYLCASSVGHSLGAFFGQGTRLTVV.

In its sample, this clonotype was seen many times. The genes are TRBV2 and TRBJ2-4; 11 bases line up with TRBD2. Losses at the gene ends were 5 bases for V and 0 bases for J; bases not matched to a gene: 15. CDR1 is SNHLY and CDR2 is FYNNEI in the germline V gene. The CDR3 is 20 residues long. DNA for the CDR3: TGTGCCAGCAGTCGTCCGGGACTAGCGGCGGTGGGGTTAGCCAAAAACATTCAGTACTTC. Translation gives CASSRPGLAAVGLAKNIQYF.